This TCR beta chain was captured in a study of cytomegalovirus exposure and HLA in healthy donors. Study-level information: Membership in the Caucasian-associated ancestry cluster was found for about four fifths of nearly 400 genotyped donors.

As to this clone: Antigen: not known.

This CDR3 comprises 13 residues. The germline V gene has CDR1 SGHAT and CDR2 FQNNGV. The germline V and J ends were trimmed by 4 bases and 5 bases, with 11 bases remaining between them. Study findings and constraints: Among CMV-associated TCR beta chains, most appeared HLA-restricted in a later analysis. Sequencing likely produced, as an artifact, a cluster of highly shared sequence variants. In a later analysis, at a false discovery rate of 0.05, 17,000 or so TCR beta sequences matched HLA alleles.

The PCR ran on 60 Vbeta and 13 Jbeta primers. Clones were read by immunoSEQ multiplex PCR, and TCRdb kept only the in-frame ones, dropping some. The table lists roughly 150,000 clones, 65% to 90% of them singletons. The chain has TRBV11-2 and TRBJ1-1; D is uncertain. Sequenced: PBMCs. The sequence was obtained from a male donor in good health and CMV-seronegative. The CDR3 sequence: CASSSLRRTEAFF. The CDR3 bases are TGTGCCAGCAGCTCCTTACGGAGGACTGAAGCTTTCTTT.